Listed below are T cell receptor beta chains from one sample, sequenced in a study of cytomegalovirus exposure and HLA in healthy donors. Using immunoSEQ multiplex PCR, the repertoire was profiled, and TCRdb retains in-frame clones only, with some absent. The sample lists under 200,000 clones, 70% to 80% occurring once. Sequencing input: PBMCs. Receptors originate from a man in his forties in good health and CMV-seronegative. CDR3s include the opening cysteine and the closing phenylalanine or tryptophan. Not every row has a clone size; where given, it reads once, few, many or a size class.

CDR3 protein | J gene | V gene | clone size
CGLRGLDEKLFF | TRBJ1-4 | TRBV30 | -
CAIRDLITDTQYF | TRBJ2-3 | TRBV10-3 | -
CASSSRGGGEKLFF | TRBJ1-4 | TRBV6-5 | -
CASSFTAYNEQFF | TRBJ2-1 | TRBV5-6 | few
CASSKFVQTDQPQHF | TRBJ1-5 | TRBV21-1 | -
CASSAGQASYGYTF | TRBJ1-2 | TRBV9 | once
CASMINGVGNTIYF | TRBJ1-3 | TRBV5-6 | -
CASSKADSLHTEAFF | TRBJ1-1 | TRBV21-1 | once
CASSPQGRRNQPQHF | TRBJ1-5 | TRBV6-5 | -
CASSYPWGTVHEQYF | TRBJ2-7 | TRBV6-6 | -
CASSLALGTLVEQFF | TRBJ2-1 | TRBV5-1 | -
CASSEAPGGRGEQFF | TRBJ2-1 | TRBV6-1 | -
CASKSGPYEQYF | TRBJ2-7 | TRBV27 | -
CASLPERRFRYGYTF | TRBJ1-2 | TRBV6-6 | few
CASSQDPRQALRTGELFF | TRBJ2-2 | TRBV4-1 | once
CASSQDSGRGTEAFF | TRBJ1-1 | TRBV4-2 | few
CASSPAGYSGANVLTF | TRBJ2-6 | TRBV9 | -
CSVAGQGTSTDTQYF | TRBJ2-3 | TRBV29-1 | -
CASSRQGTANTGELFF | TRBJ2-2 | TRBV2 | -
CASSWGGHTEAFF | TRBJ1-1 | TRBV2 | -
CASSSRAGDQETQYF | TRBJ2-5 | TRBV7-7 | few
CASRKVGGILADTQYF | TRBJ2-3 | TRBV7-2 | -
CASSPGQGRTYEQYF | TRBJ2-7 | TRBV7-3 | -
CASSVPGSGGQETQYF | TRBJ2-5 | TRBV7-9 | -
CASMDTNTEAFF | TRBJ1-1 | TRBV6-5 | -
CAISEERQGAETQYF | TRBJ2-5 | TRBV10-3 | -
CASSFLGGSQETQYF | TRBJ2-5 | TRBV5-1 | -
CASSHRPGTGGINYGYTF | TRBJ1-2 | TRBV28 | -
CASSLIGQRQEQYF | TRBJ2-7 | TRBV27 | -
CSVEGGRGVTDTQYF | TRBJ2-3 | TRBV29-1 | -
CASSSTTGGLNEQYF | TRBJ2-7 | TRBV18 | -
CASSLSIAGVNEQYF | TRBJ2-7 | TRBV27 | -
CASGPKGDYGYTF | TRBJ1-2 | TRBV5-1 | -
CASSNQALNEQFF | TRBJ2-1 | TRBV7-3 | -
CASSLVSTDSAEAFF | TRBJ1-1 | TRBV5-1 | -